Shown below are 13 T cell receptor beta chains from a single sample sequenced in a study of cytomegalovirus exposure and HLA in healthy donors. The study ran its PCR with 60 Vbeta and 13 Jbeta primers. Using immunoSEQ multiplex PCR, the repertoire was profiled, and TCRdb retains in-frame clones only, with some absent. The data hold 100,000 to 140,000 clones, with 70% to 80% observed a single time. The sample consisted of PBMCs. All receptors come from a man aged 18 to 30 in good health and CMV-seronegative.

In DNA form, the CDR3 reads TGCGCCAGCAGCACCGCTCTTACAGGGTACGAGCAGTACTTC. Translating gives CASSTALTGYEQYF. V and J are TRBV5-1 and TRBJ2-5; possible D gene TRBD1, 6 bases. The J call may be mistaken, given a closer DNA end match to TRBJ2-7. Germline V gene sequence: CDR1 SGHRS, CDR2 YFSETQ. This CDR3 comprises 14 residues.

This clone was counted a few times. This chain links TRBV6-5 with TRBJ2-7; tentative D call: TRBD1 (6 bases). The CDR3 is made up of 15 amino acids. Germline V gene data show CDR1 as MNHEY and CDR2 as SVGAGI. V shed 6 bases and J shed 4 bases, with 19 bases lying between them. The CDR3 protein is CASRSTGTDWYEQYF. The CDR3, as DNA: TGTGCCAGCAGATCAACAGGGACGGATTGGTACGAGCAGTACTTC.

The CDR3 loop reads CASSPLAVGETQYF. CDR3 in DNA: TGTGCCAGCAGCCCCCTAGCGGTCGGAGAGACCCAGTACTTC. V and J are TRBV7-6 and TRBJ2-5, with 7 bases aligning to TRBD2. J gave up 4 bases and V 5 bases, and 7 bases lay outside the gene matches. Germline V CDR1 and CDR2: SGHVS, FNYEAQ. CDR3 length: 14 amino acids.

This clone has more than one count but fewer than ten. Relative to the germline gene, one junction end is altered; a read error may explain this. The CDR3 sequence is CATEQGNTGELFF. DNA for the CDR3: TGTGCCACCGAACAGGGGAACACCGGGGAGCTGTTTTTT. The chain recombines TRBV10-2 with TRBJ2-2; D is possibly TRBD1 (6 bases). Germline V CDR1 and CDR2: WSHSY, SAAADI. This CDR3 spans 13 amino acids.

The chain combines TRBV7-9 with TRBJ1-3, with a tentative D call TRBD1 (6 bases). V was shortened by 8 bases and J by 14 bases, with 16 bases between the two germline ends. Germline CDR1 and CDR2: SEHNR and FQNEAQ (reference sequence). This CDR3 comprises 11 residues. The CDR3 DNA is TGTGCCAGCGGAGGACAGCCGATTGTATATTTT. Its protein product is CASGGQPIVYF.

J is TRBJ2-3 and V is TRBV5-1; 7 bases agree with TRBD1. The CDR3 extends over 17 amino acids. The J segment lost 2 bases and the V segment lost 0 bases, leaving 9 bases of the junction unmatched. Germline V CDR1 and CDR2: SGHRS, YFSETQ. CDR3 amino acids: CASSLVRDSHTTDTQYF. CDR3 bases: TGCGCCAGCAGCTTGGTCAGGGACAGCCATACCACAGATACGCAGTATTTT.

This sequence joins TRBV9 and TRBJ1-1; no definite D call. The CDR3 contains 14 residues. V gave up 9 bases and J gave up 1 base, with 16 bases separating them. The germline gives CDR1 SGDLS, CDR2 YYNGEE. CDR3 bases: TGTGCCACCTCTCTTGGGCCGTCGAACACTGAAGCTTTCTTT. Its protein product is CATSLGPSNTEAFF. The full variable domain, rest sourced from reference TRBV9 and TRBJ1-1, is DSGVTQTPKHLITATGQRVTLRCSPRSGDLSVYWYQQSLDQGLQFLIQYYNGEERAKGNILERFSAQQFPDLHSELNLSSLELGDSALYFCATSLGPSNTEAFFGQGTRLTVV.

This rearrangement joins TRBV5-6 to TRBJ2-2, with 7 positions matching TRBD1. The germline gives CDR1 SGHDT, CDR2 YYEEEE. The CDR3 loop spans 13 amino acids. V shed 7 bases, J shed 5 bases, and the junction held 5 bases outside the gene matches. The CDR3 loop reads CASAGGRTGELFF. The CDR3 region has the DNA TGTGCCAGCGCAGGGGGAAGAACCGGGGAGCTGTTTTTT. Variable domain in full (rest from reference TRBV5-6 and TRBJ2-2): DAGVTQSPTHLIKTRGQQVTLRCSPKSGHDTVSWYQQALGQGPQFIFQYYEEEERQRGNFPDRFSGHQFPNYSSELNVNALLLGDSALYLCASAGGRTGELFFGEGSRLTVL.

The rearrangement joins TRBV4-1 to TRBJ2-2; 7 bases are a match to TRBD2. With V trimmed by 8 bases and J by 1 base, 10 bases remained unmatched. The V gene's germline CDR1 is MGHRA and CDR2 YSYEKL. The CDR3 runs to 16 residues. CDR3 coding DNA: TGCGCCAGCTCCCCGGTGGGGGGGTGGAACACCGGGGAGCTGTTTTTT. Amino acid sequence: CASSPVGGWNTGELFF.

The rearrangement uses TRBV18 and TRBJ2-1, with 9 bases aligning to TRBD1. This CDR3 is built from 16 residues. Per the germline V gene, CDR1 is KGHSH and CDR2 is LQKENI. V lost 3 bases to trimming and J lost 5 bases; unmatched junction nucleotides: 8. The chain's CDR3 is CASSPDRDRDHNEQFF. In DNA form, the CDR3 reads TGTGCCAGCTCACCTGACCGGGACAGGGACCACAATGAGCAGTTCTTC.

A remark on this clone: One end of the junction does not line up with germline, which may come from a read error. The sample carries other DNA sequences with the same CDR3. This chain joins TRBV4-2 and TRBJ1-5, with D possibly being TRBD1 (6 bases). The CDR3 totals 18 residues. Germline values: CDR1 LGHNA, CDR2 YNFKEQ. CDR3 in amino acids: CASSQAEFRGASNQPQHF. CDR3 DNA sequence: TGTGCCAGCAGCCAGGCTGAATTCAGGGGAGCGAGCAATCAGCCTCAGCATTTT.

The chain is built from TRBV5-6 and TRBJ2-7; TRBD1 matches at 12 bases. The ends lost 4 bases at V and 7 bases at J; junction bases unmatched: 12. In germline, CDR1 is SGHDT, CDR2 YYEEEE. CDR3 length: 16 amino acids. CDR3 residues: CASSLRGGQGAREQYF. CDR3 DNA sequence: TGTGCCAGCAGCCTCCGAGGGGGACAGGGGGCGCGGGAGCAGTACTTC. The whole variable domain, filled in from reference TRBV5-6 and TRBJ2-7, reads DAGVTQSPTHLIKTRGQQVTLRCSPKSGHDTVSWYQQALGQGPQFIFQYYEEEERQRGNFPDRFSGHQFPNYSSELNVNALLLGDSALYLCASSLRGGQGAREQYFGPGTRLTVT.

This sequence joins TRBV16 and TRBJ2-1, with 9 bases matching TRBD1. V trimming: 3 bases; J trimming: 4 bases; junction bases outside the gene matches: 4. CDR1 KGHSY and CDR2 FQNENV come from the germline V gene. This CDR3 has 15 residues. CDR3 in DNA: TGTGCCAGCAGCCAGCCCGGGACAGGGTACAATGAGCAGTTCTTC. Its translation: CASSQPGTGYNEQFF.